Here is one T cell receptor beta chain with its context. This clonotype was detected a few times. No antigen is known for it. One base away there is no much larger clone; base qualities are not given. Donors were 30 to 45 systemically healthy Caucasian individuals from Russia aged roughly 6 to 100 years. About 10 milliliters of peripheral blood were collected from each donor into EDTA-treated Vacutainer tubes. PBMCs were isolated by Ficoll-Paque density-gradient centrifugation, with at least 7 million obtained per sample. Trizol reagent was used to extract total RNA from PBMCs, with at least 5 micrograms per sample. Naive CD45RAhigh/CD27high T cell percentages were measured by flow cytometry on a PBMC aliquot from every donor. Library preparation was by 5' RACE. Sequencing was carried out with an Illumina HiSeq 2500. A second PCR of about 6 to 11 cycles was performed with a sample-barcoded 5' primer and a J-beta primer mix. A unique molecular identifier was introduced onto each TCR beta cDNA molecule by a template-switch 5' adaptor carrying 12 random nucleotides. At least 2.5 million CDR3-containing paired-end reads were obtained from each sample. The Mint cDNA synthesis kit, primed by a TRBC-specific oligonucleotide, was used to synthesize first-strand cDNA from all RNA. After uracil-DNA glycosylase treatment, a first 18-cycle PCR used universal primers M1SS and BC2_uni_R on all cDNA. Turning to the authors' computational methods: Each sample was normalized by randomly selecting 1 million high-quality reads, each carrying a distinct molecular identifier. Reads sharing molecular identifiers were discarded rather than binned into consensus sequences. CDR3 identification, clonotype clustering and error correction used MiTCR with a Q25 quality threshold and the strictest error-elimination algorithm. A nonparametric unseen species model with Euler transformation was used to estimate lower-bound total TCR beta diversity. TCRdb reworked the public reads: Q25 trimming with fastp, MiXCR clone assembly, productive beta chains retained. Each record represents a unique CDR3 protein, reported with the most common genes and DNA among its rows. TCRdb's processing, not the study's, gives the V and J calls here. The sample data list fewer than 1,200,000 distinct CDR3 sequences, and approximately 25% of these were observed just once. Of the sample, around 0.75% is held by the ten largest clones.

The source of the sample is a study of blood T cells in healthy people across ages (dated by TCRdb to 2015 to 2017). For context, the study as a whole: Template switching captured roughly one uniquely barcoded TCR beta cDNA molecule per two T cells in model experiments. The study analyzed two additional independent replicas of 1 million unique cDNA reads from the same blood draw for two donors, one aged 18 to 30 and one aged 80 or older. Age-related changes in TCR beta repertoire diversity were measured in the study by deep sequencing normalized with unique cDNA molecular identifiers. Four age groups were formed from the donors: young (average about 17 years), middle-aged (around 41), aged (approximately 60) and long-lived (around 82). Beyond this particular receptor, the publication reports: As age increased, observed TCR beta diversity per million T cells dropped in a roughly linear way, and a significant reduction was already evident by age about 36. There was a strong correlation between observed TCR beta diversity and the percentage of naive T cells measured by flow cytometry. Total diversity estimates from one million sequenced T cells were considered lower bounds and underestimates. Bulk unsorted PBMC profiling prevented conclusive comparison of naive and antigen-experienced compartments. Donor CMV infection status was unknown, potentially confounding age-related changes in expanded clonotypes. Compared with the aged group, more naive CD4+ T cells, fewer expanded clones and increased TCR diversity were shown by the long-lived group, suggesting age selection.

From the cysteine through the phenylalanine, the CDR3 covers 10 amino acids. Only the CDR3 DNA stays, 30 bases, in frame from base 1. Reading the germline V gene gives CDR1 ENHRY and CDR2 SYGVKD. V was cut back by 6 bases and J by 7 bases, leaving a gap of 7 bases between them. These data also formed part of another study, on T cells of mothers and their children. The second study's paper adds: Nine systemically healthy Caucasian individuals, comprising three mothers and their six children, were included as donors. cDNA synthesis used all of the extracted RNA, with 1.5 ug of RNA in each 15 ul reaction. In the second PCR, the M1S primer added sample barcodes and 2-4 random nucleotides. Over 8 million TCR beta CDR3 reads were obtained for each mother, and approximately 3 million reads were obtained for each child. Thymic selection shapes the output of TCR recombination in a similar way in related and unrelated pairs, and inherited differences have a minor effect. Related mother-child pairs always showed normalized repertoire overlap that was slightly higher than in unrelated mother-child pairs, though the difference was never significant. Persistent microchimeric T cell clones were not detected, at a sensitivity of 95 to 100 clones per million clonotypes. To look for features that set related mother-child pairs apart from unrelated individuals, the researchers ran deep NGS to compare the TCR beta repertoires of mothers and children. On average, the children were around 11 +/- 4 years old, while the mothers were about 38 +/- 4 years old. Libraries were sequenced on Illumina HiSeq 2000 with 100+100 nt paired-end reads after adapter ligation with NEBNext reagents. To avoid cross-contamination, the mother libraries and the child libraries were prepared a month apart and sequenced in separate runs. Between roughly 500,000 and 2,100,000 distinct TCR beta clonotypes were identified per donor. Naive TCR beta clonotypes were estimated from low-frequency clonotypes matched to each donor's FACS-determined naive share, without sorting.

The chain uses TRBV10-3 and TRBJ2-7, with no confident D gene call. What was sequenced was blood. The TCR comes from a girl aged 2 to 10 in good health. The CDR3 reads as follows: CAISALEQYF. Read as DNA, the sequence is TGTGCCATCAGCGCCTTGGAGCAGTACTTC.